These 5 T cell receptor beta chains came from one sample sequenced in a study of blood T cell repertoires in COVID-19. Sequencing was performed with immunoSEQ multiplex PCR; in TCRdb, only in-frame clones are kept and a portion is missing. This table has 250,000 or so clones, 88% appearing once. The sequencing sample was made of peripheral blood. These receptors originate from a woman aged 55-70 years with acute or convalescent COVID-19.

The chain has TRBV24-1 and TRBJ1-4; D may be TRBD1 (6 bases). V gave up 3 bases and J gave up 4 bases, with 11 bases separating them. This CDR3 spans 15 amino acids. Germline CDR1 is KGHDR and CDR2 is SFDVKD. The CDR3 DNA follows: TGTGCCACCAGTGATGGGGGCGGTCTTAATGAAAAACTGTTTTTT. Translating gives CATSDGGGLNEKLFF.

This chain connects TRBV18 to TRBJ1-1; the D is unclear. CDR1 is KGHSH, CDR2 LQKENI, per germline. V was pared by 6 bases and J by 1 base, with 9 bases between. The CDR3 runs to 13 residues. CDR3 sequence (DNA): TGTGCCAGCTCCTCGGTCCAGAACACTGAAGCTTTCTTT. Protein: CASSSVQNTEAFF. Combining the CDR3 with reference TRBV18 and TRBJ1-1 gives the whole variable domain NAGVMQNPRHLVRRRGQEARLRCSPMKGHSHVYWYRQLPEEGLKFMVYLQKENIIDESGMPKERFSAEFPKEGPSILRIQQVVRGDSAAYFCASSSVQNTEAFFGQGTRLTVV.

The V and J genes are TRBV19 and TRBJ2-1; TRBD2 might be the D (6 bases). CDR3 length: 16 amino acids. V lost 4 bases, J lost 0 bases, and 13 bases lay in between. Germline V gene lookup returns CDR1 LNHDA and CDR2 SQIVND (reference sequence). CDR3 DNA: TGTGCCAGTAGTACCCGGGGGTCCGTCTCCTACAATGAGCAGTTCTTC. Translating gives CASSTRGSVSYNEQFF.

The chain combines TRBV7-8 with TRBJ2-1, with 8 bases lining up with TRBD1. Unmatched junction bases numbered 4, after V lost 1 base and J lost 11 bases. The CDR3 length is 13 residues. The germline gives CDR1 SGHVS, CDR2 FQNEAQ. CDR3 sequence reads: CASSLDRTGKQFF. The CDR3 DNA reads as TGTGCCAGCAGCTTAGATAGGACAGGGAAGCAGTTCTTC.

This clone was recorded only once. The rearrangement links TRBV5-8 to TRBJ2-3, with 7 bases that match TRBD2. The germline V gene has CDR1 SGHTS and CDR2 YDEGEE. Germline trimming cut 2 bases from V and 5 bases from J; bases unmatched to any gene: 2. The CDR3 extends over 13 amino acids. The CDR3 protein is CASSLLAIDTQYF. CDR3 nucleotide sequence: TGTGCCAGCAGCTTACTAGCGATAGATACGCAGTATTTT.